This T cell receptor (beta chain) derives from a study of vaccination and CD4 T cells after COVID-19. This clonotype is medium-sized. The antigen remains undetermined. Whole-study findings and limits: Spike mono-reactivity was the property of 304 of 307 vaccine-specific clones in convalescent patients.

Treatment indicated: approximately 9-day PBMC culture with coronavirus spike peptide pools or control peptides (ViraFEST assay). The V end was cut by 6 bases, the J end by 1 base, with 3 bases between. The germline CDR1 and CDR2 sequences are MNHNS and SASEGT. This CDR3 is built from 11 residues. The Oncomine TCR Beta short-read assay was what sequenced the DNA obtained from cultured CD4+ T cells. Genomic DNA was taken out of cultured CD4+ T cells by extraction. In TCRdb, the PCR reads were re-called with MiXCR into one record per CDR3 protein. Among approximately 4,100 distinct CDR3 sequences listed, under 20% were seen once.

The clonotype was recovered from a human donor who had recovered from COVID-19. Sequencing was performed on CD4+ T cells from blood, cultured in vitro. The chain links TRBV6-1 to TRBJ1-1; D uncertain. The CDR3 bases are TGTGCCAGCAGGAGGAACACTGAAGCTTTCTTT. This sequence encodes CASRRNTEAFF.